The T cell receptor beta chain described here comes from a study of a mutant IDH1 vaccine in newly diagnosed glioma. A remark on this clone: What it recognizes is unknown.

Time point described: week 35, safety follow-up. Every single dose of the vaccine, 300 ug of mutant IDH1 20-mer peptide, came with topical imiquimod. Clones were sequenced by immunoSEQ multiplex PCR, and TCRdb holds only the in-frame ones, with some missing. The repertoire holds tens of thousands of clones, with 75% to 85% as singletons. The sequencing here drew on PBMCs, taken from a glioma patient whose treatment included an IDH1 peptide vaccine. The TCR was taken from a man aged 40-55 years with glioma.

As DNA, the CDR3 is TGTGCCAGCTCACCGAACGCACTGAGTGGTGAAGCTTTCTTT. It encodes CASSPNALSGEAFF. The rearrangement joins TRBV18 to TRBJ1-1; D gene unclear. This CDR3 is built from 14 residues. The germline CDR1 and CDR2 sequences are KGHSH and LQKENI. V shed 3 bases and J shed 7 bases, with 15 bases lying between them.